The 11 T cell receptor beta chains reported below all come from one sample, sequenced in a study of T cell responses to AZD1222 COVID-19 vaccine. Produced via immunoSEQ multiplex PCR; TCRdb's table is partial and in-frame only. The data contain about 140,000 clones, 80% to 95% of them singletons. The sample consisted of peripheral blood, taken on day 0 of AZD1222 vaccination. All receptors derive from an adult in good health.

The V gene is TRBV24-1, the J gene TRBJ2-1; tentatively, D is TRBD2 (7 bases). Germline CDR1 KGHDR, CDR2 SFDVKD. This CDR3 has 16 amino acids. Trimming removed 3 bases from V and 4 bases from J, with 15 bases in between. The CDR3 reads CATSDHGGGSYNEQFF. CDR3 nucleotides: TGTGCCACCAGTGATCATGGGGGGGGCTCATACAATGAGCAGTTCTTC.

This clone was seen only once. The chain employs TRBV6-6 and TRBJ2-5; D unresolved. The CDR3 contains 12 residues. The V end lost 7 bases, the J end lost 2 bases, and 8 bases lay between the germline ends. Germline loops: CDR1 MNHNY, CDR2 SVGAGI (reference sequence). The CDR3 loop is CASNGPQETQYF. Written as DNA, the CDR3 is TGTGCCAGCAACGGGCCACAAGAGACCCAGTACTTC.

The rearrangement links TRBV5-1 to TRBJ2-5; D is undetermined. V lost 2 bases and J 5 bases, leaving 10 bases between the germline ends. The CDR3 runs to 13 residues. The germline V gene has CDR1 SGHRS and CDR2 YFSETQ. DNA of the CDR3: TGCGCCAGCAGCTTAAGGGCGTTGGAGACCCAGTACTTC. Protein sequence: CASSLRALETQYF.

The chain recombines TRBV14 with TRBJ1-1; possibly TRBD1 for D (5 bases). CDR3 length: 13 amino acids. Germline CDR1 SGHDN, CDR2 FVKESK. Trimming pared 4 bases from V and 7 bases from J, leaving 13 bases between. CDR3 DNA: TGTGCCAGCAGCCTCCTGTCCAGGGATGAAGCTTTCTTT. Translating it yields CASSLLSRDEAFF.

This clone was counted once. The chain links TRBV12-3 or TRBV12-4 to TRBJ1-2; 7 nucleotides align to TRBD1. The CDR3 has 13 amino acids. The V and J ends lost 5 bases and 7 bases, in that order; junction bases with no gene match: 7. The CDR3 nucleotides read TGTGCCAGCAGTGGACCCAACAGGGGTGGCTACACCTTC. As protein: CASSGPNRGGYTF.

The rearrangement links TRBV21-1 to TRBJ1-1; the DNA was not used to check the table's D call, TRBD1. TRBV21-1 is a pseudogene locus. The CDR3 spans 12 residues. The CDR3 DNA follows: TGTGCCAGCCCAGGGGTGGGCACTGAAGCTTTCTTT. This sequence encodes CASPGVGTEAFF.

This clone has just a few counts. Other DNA sequences within the sample encode an identical CDR3. The genes are TRBV9 and TRBJ2-5; possible D gene TRBD2, 5 bases. Germline V gene lookup returns CDR1 SGDLS and CDR2 YYNGEE. The CDR3 is 12 residues long. Trimming cost V 0 bases and J 5 bases, with 5 bases left between them. The CDR3 DNA reads TGTGCCAGCAGCGTAGGCGGGGAGACCCAGTACTTC. This translates into CASSVGGETQYF.

The V gene is TRBV19, the J gene TRBJ2-1, with D possibly called TRBD1 or TRBD2 (5 bases each). CDR3 length: 15 amino acids. Per the germline V gene, CDR1 is LNHDA and CDR2 is SQIVND (reference sequence). The V end was cut by 3 bases, the J end by 2 bases, with 11 bases between. CDR3 bases: TGTGCCAGTAGTATGCCCGGGGCCGCCTACAATGAGCAGTTCTTC. Translated: CASSMPGAAYNEQFF.

The CDR3 region has the DNA TGTGCCAGCAGCTTCAGGACAGGGGGGCGGGAGCAGTTCTTC. Amino acid sequence: CASSFRTGGREQFF. V and J are TRBV3-1 (or the pseudogene TRBV3-2) and TRBJ2-1, with 10 bases matching TRBD1. V gave up 5 bases and J gave up 10 bases; unmatched junction bases: 8. This CDR3 spans 14 amino acids. The germline gives CDR1 LGHDT, CDR2 YNNKEL (reference sequence).

This clone is a singleton in its sample. The J gene is TRBJ2-1, the V gene TRBV6-5; D is uncertain. Germline V lookup: CDR1 MNHEY, CDR2 SVGAGI. V was trimmed by 3 bases and J by 0 bases, leaving 12 bases between them. This CDR3 spans 16 amino acids. CDR3 loop: CASSYHQATSYNEQFF. CDR3 DNA: TGTGCCAGCAGTTATCACCAAGCGACCTCCTACAATGAGCAGTTCTTC.

This chain connects TRBV4-1 to TRBJ2-7; 7 bases line up with TRBD2. The CDR3 has 15 amino acids. Trimming took 3 bases from V and 4 from J; bases not matched to a gene: 9. Germline V lookup: CDR1 MGHRA, CDR2 YSYEKL. CDR3 in amino acids: CASSQAGTMDYEQYF. CDR3 DNA: TGCGCCAGCAGCCAGGCCGGGACTATGGATTACGAGCAGTACTTC.